Reported below is one T cell receptor beta chain. Its antigen remains unknown. Both blood RNA, taken from unsorted whole blood, and germline DNA were extracted. TCR beta cDNA came from roughly 450 ng total RNA, primed with a constant-region primer. Slightly modified ARM-PCR, run as three nested multiplex PCR rounds, produced the TCR beta libraries. Two initial PCR rounds of about 10 cycles each paired TRBV1-TRBV30 forward primers with a C-beta reverse primer. TCRdb reprocessed the multiplex PCR reads via MiXCR and lists one record per CDR3 protein. The repertoire holds just over 300,000 distinct CDR3 sequences, with almost 60% as singletons. This CDR3 has 13 amino acids. V gave up 7 bases and J gave up 7 bases, with 14 bases separating them. The data stem from a study of tumor-infiltrating lymphocytes in primary liver carcinoma. General study results and limits: Tumor region pairs outstripped tumor-adjacent and tumor-blood pairs in overlap.

The sample comprised peripheral blood. This chain links TRBV12-3 or TRBV12-4 with TRBJ2-1; D gene unclear. The TCR was taken from a woman aged 25-40 years with primary liver carcinoma and hepatitis B virus infection. CDR3 sequence (DNA): TGTGCCAGCACTTCCTCCGATGGGAATGAGCAGTTCTTC. It translates to CASTSSDGNEQFF.